One sample yielded the 26 T cell receptor beta chains listed below, sequenced in a study of kidney transplant recipient with SARS-CoV-2 infection. TCRdb redid the calling of the reads with MiXCR, one entry per CDR3 protein. The sample holds 200,000 to 300,000 distinct CDR3 sequences, less than 35% seen once. The sample was a blood sample, taken at baseline and on roughly day 110 from a kidney transplant recipient. The receptors were sampled from a male patient in his 30s who had COVID-19 and was a kidney transplant recipient. The graft donor may account for some of the T cells.

This clonotype was counted ten times or more. The CDR3 is CSAREIRGQPQHF. The CDR3 DNA is TGCAGTGCTAGAGAAATCAGGGGTCAGCCCCAGCATTTT. The rearrangement links TRBV20-1 to TRBJ1-5, with a tentative D call TRBD1 (6 bases). Germline V lookup: CDR1 DFQATT, CDR2 SNEGSKA (reference sequence). This CDR3 spans 13 amino acids. The V end lost 0 bases, the J end lost 6 bases, and 9 bases lay between the germline ends.

V and J are TRBV4-1 and TRBJ2-2; 7 bases agree with TRBD2. Germline V gene sequence: CDR1 MGHRA, CDR2 YSYEKL. With V trimmed by 2 bases and J by 9 bases, 15 bases remained unmatched. This CDR3 spans 17 amino acids. The CDR3 protein is CASSQPLAERVGRELFF. Written as DNA, the CDR3 is TGCGCCAGCAGCCAACCTCTAGCGGAAAGAGTCGGCAGGGAGCTGTTTTTT.

This clonotype was counted a few times. The V call is TRBV7-9, the J call TRBJ2-5, with TRBD1 matching 9 bases. CDR3 size: 14 residues. Germline V gene data show CDR1 as SEHNR and CDR2 as FQNEAQ (reference sequence). The ends lost 6 bases at V and 4 bases at J; junction bases unmatched: 6. DNA of the CDR3: TGTGCCAGCAGGGAGGCGGGACAGGGAGAGACCCAGTACTTC. Amino acids: CASREAGQGETQYF.

This clonotype was counted a few times. This chain links TRBV7-9 with TRBJ1-2, with D hard to call. There are 17 residues in the CDR3. V was shortened by 5 bases and J by 4 bases, with 23 bases between the two germline ends. Germline V CDR1 and CDR2: SEHNR, FQNEAQ (reference sequence). The CDR3 sequence is CASSTRLYHGKTYGYTF. The DNA for the CDR3 is TGTGCCAGCAGCACGCGATTATACCATGGAAAGACCTATGGCTACACCTTC.

The V and J genes are TRBV3-1 and TRBJ1-4; no clear D. The CDR3 consists of 18 residues. V was clipped by 5 bases and J by 4 bases, with 23 bases between them. Per the germline V gene, CDR1 is LGHDT and CDR2 is YNNKEL (reference sequence). Written as DNA, the CDR3 is TGTGCCAGCAGCTTAGAGGCTCCCATTTATGTGCATAATGAAAAACTGTTTTTT. Protein sequence: CASSLEAPIYVHNEKLFF.

Of note for this clonotype: With a much larger clone just one base away, this may be a read error. The chain carries TRBV28 and TRBJ2-7; no definite D call. The CDR3 is 13 amino acids. Germline V gene lookup returns CDR1 MDHEN and CDR2 SYDVKM. The CDR3 DNA reads TGTGCCAACAGTCCCCTCGAGTCGAACGAGCAGTACTTC. It codes for CANSPLESNEQYF.

About this clonotype: It is likely a read error: a sequence one base away is far more abundant. This chain joins TRBV6-5 and TRBJ1-2; D is ambiguous. With 7 bases removed from V and 4 bases from J, the gap between germline ends came to 25 bases. Germline assignment: CDR1 MNHEY and CDR2 SVGAGI. This CDR3 has 17 residues. The CDR3 here is CASNLSQGGRKTYGYTF. The CDR3 DNA reads as TGTGCCAGCAATCTATCACAAGGTGGGAGAAAGACCTATGGCTACACCTTC.

The rearrangement uses TRBV6-5 and TRBJ2-3; no reliable D call. Germline V gene sequence: CDR1 MNHEY, CDR2 SVGAGI. V shed 6 bases and J shed 2 bases, with 12 bases lying between them. This CDR3 contains 14 residues. The CDR3 DNA reads TGTGCCAGCAGCCCCGTCGGTAACACAGATACGCAGTATTTT. It yields the protein CASSPVGNTDTQYF.

A remark on this clonotype: A much larger clone differs by one base, so this may be a read error. V gene TRBV29-1 combines with J gene TRBJ2-1, with 7 bases lining up with TRBD1. Germline CDR1 is SQVTM and CDR2 is ANQGSEA. The CDR3 is 15 residues long. V shed 4 bases, J shed 0 bases, and the junction held 6 bases outside the gene matches. The CDR3 region is CSVAKGAHSYNEQFF. CDR3 bases: TGCAGCGTTGCTAAGGGGGCGCACTCCTACAATGAGCAGTTCTTC.

As to this clonotype: A much larger clone lies one base from this, so it may be a read error. The chain carries TRBV27 and TRBJ1-1; the D gene is possibly TRBD1 (5 bases). Germline V gives CDR1 MNHEY, CDR2 SMNVEV (reference sequence). V was pared by 4 bases and J by 5 bases, with 14 bases between. This CDR3 has 14 residues. The CDR3 reads CASSSRDGATEAFF. CDR3 DNA: TGTGCCAGCAGTTCCCGGGACGGGGCGACTGAAGCTTTCTTT.

Concerning this clonotype: Just one base apart from a much larger clone, this may be a read error. The chain combines TRBV5-5 with TRBJ2-4; D call uncertain. With the DNA end fitting TRBJ1-2 better, the J assignment may be wrong. The CDR3 contains 12 residues. Germline V lookup: CDR1 SGHKS, CDR2 YYEKEE (reference sequence). The DNA for the CDR3 is TGTGCCAGCAGCCCAGAATGGTATGGCTACACCTTC. Protein product: CASSPEWYGYTF.

Remarks on this clonotype: No DNA is shown, since the ends of the CDR3 on it are uncertain; the CDR3 is the one TCRdb lists. The V call is TRBV7-5, the J call TRBJ1-2. TRBV7-5 is termed a pseudogene. The CDR3 contains 19 residues when both ends are counted. CDR3 residues: CISVPEKVNEVGKIYGYIF.

Note on this clonotype: A single base separates this from a much larger clone, so it may be a read error. The conserved phenylalanine or tryptophan normally closing the CDR3 is absent here, so this likely arose from a read error. This chain connects TRBV12-5 to TRBJ1-2, with TRBD1 as a possible D gene (5 bases). The CDR3 is made up of 17 amino acids. In germline, CDR1 is LGHNT, CDR2 FRNRAP. The V end lost 4 bases, the J end lost 4 bases, and 22 bases lay between the germline ends. This chain's CDR3 is CASGWYDLQGKTYGYTL. The CDR3 DNA reads as TGTGCTAGTGGTTGGTATGATTTGCAGGGAAAGACCTATGGCTACACCCTC.

There are many counts of this clonotype. The chain employs TRBV11-1 and TRBJ1-2; D uncertain. CDR1 SGHAT and CDR2 FQDESV come from the germline V gene (reference sequence). CDR3 length: 17 amino acids. V was clipped by 5 bases and J by 4 bases, with 23 bases between them. Here the CDR3 reads CASSISVKAGKTYGYTF. The CDR3 DNA is TGTGCCAGCAGCATTAGCGTTAAGGCTGGAAAGACCTATGGCTACACCTTC.

The sample holds many counts of this clonotype. No DNA is shown, since the ends of the CDR3 on it are uncertain; the CDR3 is the one TCRdb lists. The genes are TRBV7-5 and TRBJ1-2. TRBV7-5 is listed as a pseudogene. The CDR3 adds up to 19 amino acids, both ends counted. The CDR3 here is CISVPERWCEVGKTYGYTF.

This clonotype was seen repeatedly, ten times or more. The chain uses TRBV4-1 and TRBJ2-2; TRBD2 might be the D (5 bases). Germline CDR1 is MGHRA and CDR2 is YSYEKL. Between the trimmed V and J ends, which lost 0 bases and 2 bases, there was a span of 16 bases. The CDR3 is 18 amino acids. This chain's CDR3 is CASSQDETFGENTGELFF. The CDR3 nucleotides read TGCGCCAGCAGCCAAGATGAAACTTTCGGGGAAAACACCGGGGAGCTGTTTTTT.

This clonotype was detected many times. J is TRBJ1-5 and V is TRBV7-8; the match to TRBD1 covers 11 bases. The CDR3 length is 16 residues. Germline values: CDR1 SGHVS, CDR2 FQNEAQ. The V segment lost 1 base and the J segment 6 bases; nucleotides outside the gene matches: 5. The CDR3 DNA reads as TGTGCCAGCAGCTTAGGGACAGGGGGCGCGTTTCAGCCCCAGCATTTT. It translates to CASSLGTGGAFQPQHF.

The table lists this clonotype with a few counts. The chain joins TRBV6-5 to TRBJ2-5; TRBD2 matches at 8 bases. Germline CDR1 MNHEY, CDR2 SVGAGI. The CDR3 has 16 amino acids. Trimming cost V 2 bases and J 5 bases; bases outside gene matches: 10. DNA for the CDR3: TGTGCCAGCAGTTACGATTTGGAGGGCGGGGGGGAGACCCAGTACTTC. Encoded protein: CASSYDLEGGGETQYF.

As regards this clonotype: A much bigger clone sits one base away, suggesting this may be a read error. The J gene is TRBJ1-5, the V gene TRBV19; D is possibly TRBD1 (5 bases). The length of the CDR3 is 16 residues. Germline V lookup: CDR1 LNHDA, CDR2 SQIVND (reference sequence). CDR3 residues: CANSIGGVRANQPQHF. In DNA form, the CDR3 reads TGTGCCAATAGTATCGGAGGGGTGAGGGCCAATCAGCCCCAGCATTTT.

About this clonotype: A much larger clone lies a single base off, so this may be a read error. The chain has TRBV7-8 and TRBJ1-1, with D tentatively TRBD1 (5 bases). V lost 1 base to trimming and J lost 4 bases, with 16 bases between them. The CDR3 spans 16 residues. Germline CDR1 SGHVS, CDR2 FQNEAQ. CDR3 sequence reads: CASSLGHRKMSTEAFF. The CDR3 nucleotides are TGTGCCAGCAGCTTAGGCCACAGGAAAATGAGCACTGAAGCTTTCTTT.

V and J are TRBV19 and TRBJ2-1, with D unclear. The CDR3 covers 13 residues. Trimming removed 6 bases from V and 6 bases from J, with 12 bases in between. Looked up from germline, CDR1 is LNHDA and CDR2 is SQIVND (reference sequence). CDR3 sequence: CASRLDGVNEQFF. The CDR3 coding sequence is TGTGCCAGTAGATTAGATGGGGTCAATGAGCAGTTCTTC.

This clonotype was detected once. Given a much more abundant clone one base away, this may be a read error. This sequence joins TRBV19 and TRBJ1-2; D gene ambiguous. CDR1 and CDR2 (germline): LNHDA, SQIVND (reference sequence). This CDR3 has 17 amino acids. The CDR3 spells CASSVSPTNRKTYDYTF. CDR3 bases: TGTGCCAGTAGTGTGTCGCCGACAAATCGAAAGACCTATGACTACACCTTC.

The V call is TRBV3-1, the J call TRBJ2-3; D gene uncertain. Germline V lookup: CDR1 LGHDT, CDR2 YNNKEL (reference sequence). V was pared by 5 bases and J by 5 bases, with 23 bases between. The CDR3 sequence is 17 residues long. CDR3 sequence reads: CASSSYFPFVMQDTQYF. Here the CDR3 DNA reads TGTGCCAGCAGCTCATATTTCCCATTTGTCATGCAAGATACGCAGTATTTT.

Many counts were recorded for this clonotype. V gene TRBV18 combines with J gene TRBJ1-1; D remains ambiguous. The CDR3 contains 16 residues. Germline V gene lookup returns CDR1 KGHSH and CDR2 LQKENI. The V end was cut by 3 bases, the J end by 1 base, with 15 bases between. CDR3 residues: CASSPFGRPWNTEAFF. The CDR3 nucleotides read TGTGCCAGCTCACCGTTCGGGAGACCTTGGAACACTGAAGCTTTCTTT.

This clonotype was detected many times. This chain links TRBV6-9 with TRBJ1-2; D gene uncertain. CDR3 length: 17 amino acids. From germline, CDR1 is MNHGY and CDR2 SVAAGI. V lost 5 bases, J lost 4 bases, and 23 bases lay in between. CDR3 region: CASSRLKPYGKTYGYTF. The CDR3 DNA reads as TGTGCCAGCAGTCGTCTGAAGCCTTACGGAAAGACCTATGGCTACACCTTC.

As concerns this clonotype: A much larger clone lies one base from this, so it may be a read error. V gene TRBV28 combines with J gene TRBJ2-7; D possibly corresponds to TRBD2 (6 bases). CDR3 length equals 14 residues. Germline CDR1 reads MDHEN; CDR2 reads SYDVKM. V gave up 11 bases and J gave up 2 bases, with 19 bases separating them. CDR3 amino acids: CACIGGGSPYEQYF. The DNA of the CDR3 is TGTGCCTGCATCGGGGGTGGGTCGCCCTACGAGCAGTACTTC.